This T cell receptor beta chain was captured in a study of OX40 agonist ivuxolimab in advanced cancers. Study summary: Three partial responders included one hepatocellular carcinoma patient and two cutaneous melanoma patients.

Produced via immunoSEQ multiplex PCR; TCRdb's table is partial and in-frame only. The profile shows roughly 90,000 clones, roughly 91% of them singletons. Individuals having autoimmune disease history or systemic immunosuppression were not enrolled. This clonotype was obtained from an adult with an advanced solid tumor such as melanoma, head and neck, liver or kidney cancer. Sample: CD4+ or CD8+ T cells sorted from blood, taken in a trial of the OX40 agonist ivuxolimab.

CDR3 bases: TGCGCCAGCGGGAAAGGCACCGTCTCTGGGGCCAACGTCCTGACTTTC. Translating it yields CASGKGTVSGANVLTF. The chain is built from TRBV5-1 and TRBJ2-6; D is undetermined. V was pared by 7 bases and J by 0 bases, with 14 bases between. CDR3 size: 16 residues. The germline V gene has CDR1 SGHRS and CDR2 YFSETQ.